This entry describes one T cell receptor beta chain. Antigen: not known. The same CDR3 can be traced to other DNA sequences in this sample. This sample was included in a study of TIL therapy for anti-PD-1-resistant metastatic lung cancer. Study-level information: A handful of tumors were EGFR-mutant and two were ALK-rearranged. Study observations and caveats: Patients were highly selected, enriched for treatment-naive, never-smoker and oncogene-addicted cases.

This CDR3 has 14 amino acids. CDR1 MDHEN and CDR2 SYDVKM come from the germline V gene. V was clipped by 6 bases and J by 5 bases; unmatched bases: 4. Time point meaning: pre-treatment sample, taken before nivolumab and TIL therapy. Tumor tissue came from excised metastases, mostly pleural nodules or supraclavicular lymph nodes. The libraries were made with immunoSEQ v3. Clones were read by immunoSEQ multiplex PCR, and TCRdb kept only the in-frame ones, dropping some. The table has some 12,000 clones, approximately 59% seen once. This sample comprised tumor tissue, obtained at baseline. This TCR was sampled from a person aged 25 to 80 with non-small cell lung cancer. The gene calls are TRBV28 and TRBJ1-6; TRBD1 aligns across 7 bases. In DNA form, the CDR3 reads TGTGCCAGCAGCTGGGACAGAGATAATTCACCCCTCCACTTT. Translating it yields CASSWDRDNSPLHF.